Detailed here is one TCR beta chain. CDR1 LNHNV and CDR2 YYDKDF come from the germline V gene (reference sequence). The CDR3 is 15 residues long. The data originate from a study of T cells expressing NK-cell markers. Study in general: Sorted T-cell subsets CD3+CD56+NKG2C+, CD3+CD56+NKG2C- and CD3+CD56-NKG2C+ were TCR beta-sequenced.

A 5'RACE template switching approach incorporating UMIs was used to make TCR beta cDNA. TCRdb reprocessed the 5' RACE reads and stores each CDR3 protein as one record, lacking DNA. This sample contains hundreds of thousands of distinct CDR3 sequences. Sequenced: blood T cells: a sorted CD56 or NKG2C T cell subset, CD4+ or CD8+ T cells, or bulk PBMC T cells (not recorded which). The rearrangement links TRBV15 to TRBJ2-7; lacking DNA, the TRBD2 call made by TCRdb goes unchecked. This receptor was obtained from a woman between 18 and 70 years old in good health. CDR3 in amino acids: CATSRDSSGRGEQYF.